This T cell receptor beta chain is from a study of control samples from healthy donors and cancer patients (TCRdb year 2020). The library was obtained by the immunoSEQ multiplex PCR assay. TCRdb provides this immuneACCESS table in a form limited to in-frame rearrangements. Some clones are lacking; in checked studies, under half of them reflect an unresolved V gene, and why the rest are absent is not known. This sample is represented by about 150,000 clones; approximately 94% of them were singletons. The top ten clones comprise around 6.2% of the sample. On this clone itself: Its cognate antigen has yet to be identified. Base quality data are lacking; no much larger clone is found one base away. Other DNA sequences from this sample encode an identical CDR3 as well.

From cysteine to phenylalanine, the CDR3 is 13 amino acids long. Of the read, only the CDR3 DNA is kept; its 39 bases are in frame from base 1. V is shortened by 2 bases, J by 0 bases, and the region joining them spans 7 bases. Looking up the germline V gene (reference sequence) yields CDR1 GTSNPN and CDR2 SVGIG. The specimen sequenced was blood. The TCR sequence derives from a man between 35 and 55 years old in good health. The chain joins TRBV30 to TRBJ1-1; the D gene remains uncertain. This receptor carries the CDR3 CAWSWNMNTEAFF. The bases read TGTGCCTGGAGTTGGAACATGAACACTGAAGCTTTCTTT.